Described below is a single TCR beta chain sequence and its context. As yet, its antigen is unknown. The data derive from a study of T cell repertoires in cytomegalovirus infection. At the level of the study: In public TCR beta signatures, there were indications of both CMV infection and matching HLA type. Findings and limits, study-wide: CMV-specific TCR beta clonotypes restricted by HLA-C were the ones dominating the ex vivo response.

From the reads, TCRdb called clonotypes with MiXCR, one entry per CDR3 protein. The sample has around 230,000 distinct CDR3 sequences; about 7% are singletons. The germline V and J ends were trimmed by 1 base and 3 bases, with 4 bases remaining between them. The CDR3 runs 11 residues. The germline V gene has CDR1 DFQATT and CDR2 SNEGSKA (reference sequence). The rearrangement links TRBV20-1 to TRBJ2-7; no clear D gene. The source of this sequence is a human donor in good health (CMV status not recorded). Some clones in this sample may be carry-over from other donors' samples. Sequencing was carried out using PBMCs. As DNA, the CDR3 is TGCAGTGCTAGAGTGGGCTACGAGCAGTACTTC. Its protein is CSARVGYEQYF.